This T cell receptor beta chain stems from a study of neurological immune-mediated disorders. Regarding the study as a whole: HTLV-1-associated myelopathy had the most TCR clonal expansion, while multiple sclerosis had the least, a level that fell below healthy controls. CDR3 amino acid sequences of expanded clones were not shared across subjects, a result suggesting private repertoires in all groups.

Each TCR transcript was tagged with a 10-nucleotide random UMI during 5'RACE. MiXCR, applied by TCRdb to the 5' RACE reads, yields one record per CDR3 protein. The sample lists fewer than 55,000 distinct CDR3 sequences; about 6.9% were seen once. This CDR3 comprises 11 residues. The V end was cut by 2 bases, the J end by 8 bases, with 4 bases between. Germline-derived CDR1 and CDR2 are MNHNS and SASEGT. For sorted libraries, the input was about 960,000 CD4+ or CD8+ T cells. This clonotype was recorded many times. Its antigen is undetermined. Sample: CD4+ T cells from blood. The sequence came from a woman aged 35 to 49 in good health. The chain carries TRBV6-1 and TRBJ2-1; D is unclear. CDR3 sequence reads: CASSELDEQFF. The CDR3 DNA sequence: TGTGCCAGCAGTGAATTGGATGAGCAGTTCTTC.